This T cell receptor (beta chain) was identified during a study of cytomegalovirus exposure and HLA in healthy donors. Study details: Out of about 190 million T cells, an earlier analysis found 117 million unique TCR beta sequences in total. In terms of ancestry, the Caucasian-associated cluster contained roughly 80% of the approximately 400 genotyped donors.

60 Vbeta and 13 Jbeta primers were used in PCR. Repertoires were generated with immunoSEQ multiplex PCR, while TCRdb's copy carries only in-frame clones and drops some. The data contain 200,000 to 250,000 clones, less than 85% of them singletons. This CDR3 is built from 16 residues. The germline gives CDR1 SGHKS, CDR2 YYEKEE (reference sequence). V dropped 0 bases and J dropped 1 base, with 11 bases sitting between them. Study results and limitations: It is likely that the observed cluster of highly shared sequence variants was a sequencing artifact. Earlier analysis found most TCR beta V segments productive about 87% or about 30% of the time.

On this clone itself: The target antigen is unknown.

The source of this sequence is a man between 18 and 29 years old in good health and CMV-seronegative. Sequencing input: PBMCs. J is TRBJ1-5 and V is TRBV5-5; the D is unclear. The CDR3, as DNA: TGTGCCAGCAGCTTGGGACCAGAGCGGAGCAATCAGCCCCAGCATTTT. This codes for CASSLGPERSNQPQHF.